This TCR beta chain was documented in a study of T cells in tumors and immune-related adverse events. TCRdb's table, derived via immunoSEQ multiplex PCR, lists solely in-frame clones and lacks some. The repertoire holds fewer than 25,000 clones, with over 80% as singletons. Germline V CDR1 and CDR2: SGHAT, FQNNGV. V was clipped by 5 bases and J by 0 bases; unmatched bases: 12. This CDR3 region has 19 residues. This clone was counted between two and nine times. J is TRBJ2-3 and V is TRBV11-2; the match to TRBD2 covers 12 bases. This clonotype was sampled from a female donor with metastatic renal cell carcinoma. The starting material was lymph node tissue, obtained from a patient treated with anti-PD-1 therapy. The CDR3 DNA reads TGTGCCAGCAGCCCGAGACTAGCGGGAGTCGCCGGGAGCACAGATACGCAGTATTTT. This translates into CASSPRLAGVAGSTDTQYF.